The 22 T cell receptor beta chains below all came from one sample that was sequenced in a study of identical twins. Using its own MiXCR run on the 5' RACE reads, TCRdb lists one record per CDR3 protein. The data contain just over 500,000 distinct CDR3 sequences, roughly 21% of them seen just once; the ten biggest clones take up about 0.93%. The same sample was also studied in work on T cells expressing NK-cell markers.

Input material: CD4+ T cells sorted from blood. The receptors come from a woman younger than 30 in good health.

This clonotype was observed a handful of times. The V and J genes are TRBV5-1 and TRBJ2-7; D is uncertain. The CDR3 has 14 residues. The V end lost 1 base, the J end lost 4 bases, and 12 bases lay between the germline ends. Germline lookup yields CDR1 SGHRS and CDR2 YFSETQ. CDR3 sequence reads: CASSLSGPGYEQYF. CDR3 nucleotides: TGCGCCAGCAGCTTGTCGGGCCCTGGGTACGAGCAGTACTTC. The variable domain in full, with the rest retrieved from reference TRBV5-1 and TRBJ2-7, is KAGVTQTPRYLIKTRGQQVTLSCSPISGHRSVSWYQQTPGQGLQFLFEYFSETQRNKGNFPGRFSGRQFSNSRSEMNVSTLELGDSALYLCASSLSGPGYEQYFGPGTRLTVT.

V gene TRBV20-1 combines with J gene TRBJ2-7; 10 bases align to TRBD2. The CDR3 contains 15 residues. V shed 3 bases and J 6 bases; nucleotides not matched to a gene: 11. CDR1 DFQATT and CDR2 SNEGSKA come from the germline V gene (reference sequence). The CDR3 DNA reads TGCAGTGCTAGGGTCCCGGGACTAGCGTTTAGCGAGCAGTACTTC. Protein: CSARVPGLAFSEQYF.

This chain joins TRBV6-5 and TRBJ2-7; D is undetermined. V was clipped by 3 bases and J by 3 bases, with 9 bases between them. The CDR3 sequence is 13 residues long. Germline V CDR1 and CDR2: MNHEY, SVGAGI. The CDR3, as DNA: TGTGCCAGCAGTTATGCCGTCTACTACGAGCAGTACTTC. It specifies CASSYAVYYEQYF.

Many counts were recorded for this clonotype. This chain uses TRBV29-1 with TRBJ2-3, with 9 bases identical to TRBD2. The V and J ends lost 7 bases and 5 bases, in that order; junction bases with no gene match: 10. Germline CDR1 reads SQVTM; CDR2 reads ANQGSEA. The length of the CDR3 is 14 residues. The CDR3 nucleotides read TGCAGCGCCGGACCGGCGGGAGGGGTAGATACGCAGTATTTT. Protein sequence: CSAGPAGGVDTQYF.

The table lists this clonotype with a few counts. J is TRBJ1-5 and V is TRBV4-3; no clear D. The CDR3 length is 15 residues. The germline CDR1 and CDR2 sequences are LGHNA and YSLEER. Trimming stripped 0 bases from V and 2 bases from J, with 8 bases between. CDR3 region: CASSQDSGGNQPQHF. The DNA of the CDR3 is TGCGCCAGCAGCCAAGATAGTGGCGGCAATCAGCCCCAGCATTTT.

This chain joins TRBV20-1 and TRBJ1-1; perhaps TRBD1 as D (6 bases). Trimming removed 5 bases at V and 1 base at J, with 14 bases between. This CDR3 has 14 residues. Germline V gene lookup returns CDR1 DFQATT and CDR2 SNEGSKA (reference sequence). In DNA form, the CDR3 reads TGCAGTGCTCCCCGGACAGCGAGGAACACTGAAGCTTTCTTT. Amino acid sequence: CSAPRTARNTEAFF.

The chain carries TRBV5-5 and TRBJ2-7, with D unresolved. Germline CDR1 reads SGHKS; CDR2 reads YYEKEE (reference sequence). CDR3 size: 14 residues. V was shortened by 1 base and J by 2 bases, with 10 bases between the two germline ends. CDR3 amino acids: CASSLSASTYEQYF. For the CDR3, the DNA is TGTGCCAGCAGCTTGTCGGCATCTACCTACGAGCAGTACTTC.

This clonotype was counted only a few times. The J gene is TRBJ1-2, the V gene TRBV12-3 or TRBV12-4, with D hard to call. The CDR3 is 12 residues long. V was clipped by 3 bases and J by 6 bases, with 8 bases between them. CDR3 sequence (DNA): TGTGCCAGCAGTTTCCGGCACCATGGCTACACCTTC. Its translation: CASSFRHHGYTF.

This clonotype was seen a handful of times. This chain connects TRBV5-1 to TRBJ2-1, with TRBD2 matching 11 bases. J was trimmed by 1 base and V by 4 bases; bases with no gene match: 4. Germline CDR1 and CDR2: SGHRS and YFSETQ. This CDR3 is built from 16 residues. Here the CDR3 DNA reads TGCGCCAGCAGCGTGGGACTAGCGGATTCCTACAATGAGCAGTTCTTC. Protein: CASSVGLADSYNEQFF.

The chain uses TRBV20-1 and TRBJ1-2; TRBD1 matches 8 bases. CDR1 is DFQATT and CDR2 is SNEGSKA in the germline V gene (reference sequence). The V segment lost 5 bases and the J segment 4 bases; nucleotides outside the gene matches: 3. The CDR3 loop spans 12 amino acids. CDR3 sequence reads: CSASDRVYGYTF. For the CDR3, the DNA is TGCAGTGCTTCGGACAGGGTCTATGGCTACACCTTC.

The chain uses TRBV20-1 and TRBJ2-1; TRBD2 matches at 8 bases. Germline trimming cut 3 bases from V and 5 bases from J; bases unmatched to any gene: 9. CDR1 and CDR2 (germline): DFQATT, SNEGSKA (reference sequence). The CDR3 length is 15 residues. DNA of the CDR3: TGCAGTGCTAGGCTACGGGGGGGCCTCCACAATGAGCAGTTCTTC. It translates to CSARLRGGLHNEQFF.

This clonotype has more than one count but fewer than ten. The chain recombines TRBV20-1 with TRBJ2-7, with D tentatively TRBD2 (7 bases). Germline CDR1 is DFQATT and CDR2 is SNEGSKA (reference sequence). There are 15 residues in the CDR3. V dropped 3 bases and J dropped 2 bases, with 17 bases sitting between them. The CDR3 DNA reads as TGCAGTGCTAGTTCCGAGTGGGGGGGGCCCTACGAGCAGTACTTC. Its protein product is CSASSEWGGPYEQYF.

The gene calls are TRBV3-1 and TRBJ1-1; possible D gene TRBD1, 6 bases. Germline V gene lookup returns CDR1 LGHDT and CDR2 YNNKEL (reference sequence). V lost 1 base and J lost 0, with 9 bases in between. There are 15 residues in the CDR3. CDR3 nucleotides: TGTGCCAGCAGCCAAGGAACAGGGCTGAACACTGAAGCTTTCTTT. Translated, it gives CASSQGTGLNTEAFF.

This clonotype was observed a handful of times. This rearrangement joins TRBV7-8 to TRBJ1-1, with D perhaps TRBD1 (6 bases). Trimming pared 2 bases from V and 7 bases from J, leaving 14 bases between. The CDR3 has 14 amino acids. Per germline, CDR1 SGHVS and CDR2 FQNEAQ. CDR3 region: CASSLRGTSSEAFF. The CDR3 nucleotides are TGTGCCAGCAGCTTAAGGGGGACCTCCAGTGAAGCTTTCTTT.

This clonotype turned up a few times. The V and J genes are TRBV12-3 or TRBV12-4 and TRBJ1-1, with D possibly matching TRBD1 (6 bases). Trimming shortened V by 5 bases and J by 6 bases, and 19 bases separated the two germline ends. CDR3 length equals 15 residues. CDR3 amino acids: CASSPSLTGKAEAFF. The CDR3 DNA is TGTGCCAGCAGTCCTAGCCTAACAGGGAAGGCTGAAGCTTTCTTT.

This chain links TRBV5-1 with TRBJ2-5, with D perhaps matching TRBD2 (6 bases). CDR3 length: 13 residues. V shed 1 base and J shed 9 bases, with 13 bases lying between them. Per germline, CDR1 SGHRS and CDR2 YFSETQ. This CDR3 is CASSLFREEAQYF. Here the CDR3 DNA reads TGCGCCAGCAGCTTGTTCAGGGAGGAGGCCCAGTACTTC.

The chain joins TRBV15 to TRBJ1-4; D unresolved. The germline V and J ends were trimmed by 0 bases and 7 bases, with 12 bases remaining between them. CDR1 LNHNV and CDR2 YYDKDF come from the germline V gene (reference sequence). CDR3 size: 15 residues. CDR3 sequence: CATSRDEAGLEKLFF. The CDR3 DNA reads TGTGCCACCAGCAGAGATGAGGCAGGTCTTGAAAAACTGTTTTTT.

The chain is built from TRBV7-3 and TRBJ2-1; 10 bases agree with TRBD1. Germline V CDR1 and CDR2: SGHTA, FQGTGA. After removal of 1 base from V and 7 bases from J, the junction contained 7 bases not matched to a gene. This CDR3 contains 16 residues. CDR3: CASSLNRQGAINEQFF. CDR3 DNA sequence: TGTGCCAGCAGCTTAAACCGACAGGGGGCGATAAATGAGCAGTTCTTC.

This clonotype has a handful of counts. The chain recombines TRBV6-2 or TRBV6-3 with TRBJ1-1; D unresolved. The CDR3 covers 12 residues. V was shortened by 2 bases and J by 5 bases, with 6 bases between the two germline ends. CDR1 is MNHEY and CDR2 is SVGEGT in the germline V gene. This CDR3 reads CASSYGRTEAFF. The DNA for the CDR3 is TGTGCCAGCAGTTACGGACGGACTGAAGCTTTCTTT.

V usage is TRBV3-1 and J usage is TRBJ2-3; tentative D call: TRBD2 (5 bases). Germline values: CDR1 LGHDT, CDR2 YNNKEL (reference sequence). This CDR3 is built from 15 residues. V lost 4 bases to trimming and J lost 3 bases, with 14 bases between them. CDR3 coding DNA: TGTGCCAGCAGCCCCTTGGGGAGTCGGACAGATACGCAGTATTTT. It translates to CASSPLGSRTDTQYF.

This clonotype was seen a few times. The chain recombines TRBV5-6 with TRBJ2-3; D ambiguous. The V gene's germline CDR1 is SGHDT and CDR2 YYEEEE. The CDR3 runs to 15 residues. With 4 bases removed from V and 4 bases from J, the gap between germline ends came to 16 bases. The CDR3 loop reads CASSLGRHGADTQYF. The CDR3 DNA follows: TGTGCCAGCAGCCTCGGACGCCACGGCGCAGATACGCAGTATTTT.

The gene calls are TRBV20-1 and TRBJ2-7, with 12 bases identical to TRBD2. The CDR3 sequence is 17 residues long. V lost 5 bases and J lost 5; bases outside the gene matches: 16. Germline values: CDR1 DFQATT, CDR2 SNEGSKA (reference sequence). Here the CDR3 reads CSALRPRTSGITNEQYF. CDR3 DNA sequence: TGCAGTGCTTTACGACCCCGGACTAGCGGGATTACGAACGAGCAGTACTTC.